This TCR beta chain was captured by sequencing in a study of shared clonotypes between healthy human individuals. TCRdb's copy holds only in-frame clones and misses some; the assay was immunoSEQ multiplex PCR. The sample holds under 1,100,000 clones; around 75% are singletons and the top ten take roughly 1.5%. V was pared by 6 bases and J by 6 bases, with 13 bases between. The CDR3 extends over 13 amino acids. Germline V gene lookup returns CDR1 SGHTA and CDR2 FQGTGA. The sequence was collected from a man between 18 and 35 years old in good health. The sample was memory CD4+ T cells sorted from blood. Subset indicated: CD45RA-negative fraction. The chain links TRBV7-3 to TRBJ2-3, with D unresolved. In DNA, the CDR3 is TGTGCCAGCAGATACCCTTTGTCGGATACGCAGTATTTT. Translation gives CASRYPLSDTQYF.